This entry lists 10 T cell receptor beta chains sequenced from one sample in a study of blood T cells in healthy people across ages (dated by TCRdb to between 2014 and 2016). The library was built by means of 5' RACE. Instrument on record: Illumina HiSeq 2500. A second about 7 to 11 cycle PCR used a sample-barcoded 5' primer and a J-beta primer mix. TCRdb itself trimmed the public reads at Q25 with fastp, ran MiXCR and retained productive beta chains. Each CDR3 protein appears once, grouped with its most common genes and DNA. The sample data list about 1.7 million distinct CDR3 sequences, and roughly 28% of these were observed just once. The ten largest clones capture roughly 8.2% of the sample. The specimen was blood. The receptors were gathered from a woman in her thirties in good health.

The V call is TRBV5-1, the J call TRBJ1-1; the D is unclear. V was cut by 6 bases and J by 0 bases, with 12 bases left in between. Germline assignment: CDR1 SGHRS and CDR2 YFSETQ. The CDR3 has 14 residues. For the CDR3, the DNA is TGCGCCAGCACTTTTGACTCTATGAACACTGAAGCTTTCTTT. Translation gives CASTFDSMNTEAFF.

The chain joins TRBV2 to TRBJ1-5; TRBD1 might be the D (6 bases). The V end lost 3 bases, the J end lost 2 bases, and 8 bases lay between the germline ends. The length of the CDR3 is 14 residues. Germline V gives CDR1 SNHLY, CDR2 FYNNEI. CDR3 nucleotide sequence: TGTGCCAGCAGTGACTCAGGGGGCAATCAGCCCCAGCATTTT. Amino acid sequence: CASSDSGGNQPQHF.

This chain uses TRBV7-9 with TRBJ1-1; D gene uncertain. CDR1 is SEHNR, CDR2 FQNEAQ, per germline (reference sequence). With 5 bases removed from V and 12 bases from J, the gap between germline ends came to 16 bases. There are 12 residues in the CDR3. CDR3 protein: CASSPDVGGPFF. Written as DNA, the CDR3 is TGTGCCAGCAGCCCCGACGTCGGAGGACCTTTCTTT.

This clonotype was observed a few times. This chain joins TRBV27 and TRBJ2-6; D is perhaps TRBD1 (6 bases). Per the germline V gene, CDR1 is MNHEY and CDR2 is SMNVEV (reference sequence). The CDR3 extends over 15 amino acids. V lost 10 bases and J 1 base, leaving 14 bases between the germline ends. The CDR3 sequence is CANSRTVSGANVLTF. CDR3 in DNA: TGTGCCAACAGCCGGACAGTATCTGGGGCCAACGTCCTGACTTTC.

The sample holds many counts of this clonotype. V is TRBV7-2 and J is TRBJ2-1; 10 bases are shared with TRBD2. This CDR3 spans 16 amino acids. V gave up 5 bases and J gave up 2 bases; unmatched junction bases: 6. Per the germline V gene, CDR1 is SGHTA and CDR2 is FQGNSA. In DNA form, the CDR3 reads TGTGCCAGCAGCCTCCAGACTAGCGGGCCCTACAATGAGCAGTTCTTC. This encodes CASSLQTSGPYNEQFF.

This clonotype was recorded many times. The chain links TRBV29-1 to TRBJ2-7; the D is unclear. Germline V gene data show CDR1 as SQVTM and CDR2 as ANQGSEA. V was shortened by 3 bases and J by 5 bases, with 5 bases between the two germline ends. The CDR3 has 10 residues. CDR3 sequence reads: CSVDRDEQYF. Here the CDR3 DNA reads TGCAGCGTTGATCGCGACGAGCAGTACTTC.

V is TRBV12-5 and J is TRBJ2-1; D unresolved. The V gene lost 1 base and the J gene lost 13 bases, with 14 bases spanning the gap. Germline V lookup: CDR1 LGHNT, CDR2 FRNRAP. This CDR3 region has 13 residues. The CDR3 DNA reads TGTGCTAGTGGTTTGGCCAGCCTAGAGACCCAGTTCTTC. This codes for CASGLASLETQFF.

Notes on this clonotype: An end of the junction differs from the germline gene, which may be a read error. The V call is TRBV2, the J call TRBJ2-5, with 10 bases matching TRBD1. The CDR3 is 13 residues long. CDR1 is SNHLY and CDR2 is FYNNEI in the germline V gene. The CDR3 here is CVSRDRGGETQYF. CDR3 bases: TGTGTCAGCCGGGACAGGGGAGGGGAGACCCAGTACTTC.

As regards this clonotype: A much larger clone sits a single nucleotide away, making a read error possible. V gene TRBV14 combines with J gene TRBJ2-1, with a possible D match to TRBD2 (5 bases). V was pared by 4 bases and J by 5 bases, with 27 bases between. Germline-derived CDR1 and CDR2 are SGHDN and FVKESK. The CDR3 extends over 19 amino acids. DNA of the CDR3: TGTGCCAGCAGCCCGACAAGACCTGGAGGCCGCGAAGCCCACAATGAGCAGTTCTTC. The encoded protein is CASSPTRPGGREAHNEQFF.

This clonotype showed up many times. The rearrangement uses TRBV20-1 and TRBJ2-7, with TRBD1 as a possible D gene (6 bases). V lost 3 bases and J 4 bases, leaving 19 bases between the germline ends. Germline V CDR1 and CDR2: DFQATT, SNEGSKA (reference sequence). This CDR3 spans 15 amino acids. The CDR3 sequence is CSARAPQGHSYEQYF. The CDR3, as DNA: TGCAGTGCTAGGGCACCACAGGGTCACTCTTACGAGCAGTACTTC.